Described below is a single TCR beta chain sequence and its context. Its antigen remains unidentified. The input lacks base qualities; no much larger clone sits a single base away. Based on the germline V gene, the CDR1 and CDR2 sequences are SGHTA and FQGNSA. The CDR3 numbers 15 residues from cysteine through phenylalanine. The sequence is cut down to CDR3 DNA, 45 bases in frame from base 1. V gives up 4 bases and J gives up 4 bases, and the segment between their germline ends measures 13 bases. The sample originates from a study of blood T cell repertoires in COVID-19 (dated by TCRdb to the early 2020s). Some background on the complete study: Collaborator samples came from the United States, Italy and Spain and covered acute and convalescent phases of COVID-19. The prospective study material was composed of cDNA or gDNA derived from T cells, B-cell-depleted T cells, or PBMCs. Deeply sampled blood TCRbeta repertoires from subjects exposed to, actively infected with, or recovered from COVID-19 were included in the dataset. A freely available public database, intended as a resource for researchers studying the immune response to SARS-CoV-2, is where the repertoires were released. Samples came from the ongoing ImmuneRACE study (first 160 participants) plus 1,254 subjects from 6 global collaborators. A de-identified subject ID, COVID-19 status, age in years and sex were almost always included in the sample metadata. Where available, HLA class I and class II types were taken from metadata supplied by the sample provider and were not determined by assay-based typing.

Each collaborating institution followed its own protocols to collect whole blood in K2EDTA tubes. Collaborator samples were shipped for TCRbeta analysis as frozen whole blood, isolated PBMCs, or DNA extracted from either sample type. TCRbeta CDR3 regions were amplified from genomic DNA by means of the immunoSEQ Assay, a bias-controlled multiplex PCR. In the authors' own workflow: Nucleated cell counts per sample were estimated from amplification of reference gene primers within the assay. To quantify the absolute abundance of each unique TCRbeta CDR3 rearrangement, sequence reads were collapsed and filtered. For each sample, productive Simpson clonality was calculated by taking the square root of Simpson's diversity index across productive rearrangements. TCRdb obtained this table from immuneACCESS and retained in-frame rearrangements with V and J assigned. These tables miss some clones; where compared with another copy, unresolved V genes account for less than half of the shortfall, and the remainder is unexplained. D and trimming were read from the DNA, whereas the V and J calls and clone size are those reported in that table. The sample table shows fewer than 200,000 clones, and around 93% are seen once. 4.5% to 5.5% of the sample lies in the top ten.

What the research found in general, with its limitations: Clinical and demographic metadata were provided uncurated, with the amount varying by source and participant.

This sequence uses TRBV7-2 and TRBJ1-4; the D gene is not confidently resolved. This sequence originates from a woman aged 45-59 years with acute or convalescent COVID-19. Sequencing was performed on peripheral blood. The CDR3 corresponds to CASSSRGGYNEKLFF. The nucleotide sequence is given as TGTGCCAGCAGCTCCCGGGGAGGATATAATGAAAAACTGTTTTTT. The variable domain in full, with residues beyond the CDR3 obtained from the reference TRBV7-2 and TRBJ1-4 genes, is GAGVSQSPSNKVTEKGKDVELRCDPISGHTALYWYRQSLGQGLEFLIYFQGNSAPDKSGLPSDRFSAERTGGSVSTLTIQRTQQEDSAVYLCASSSRGGYNEKLFFGSGTQLSVL.